These T cell receptor beta chains were read from a single sample in a study of cytomegalovirus exposure and HLA in healthy donors. Sequencing was performed with immunoSEQ multiplex PCR; in TCRdb, only in-frame clones are kept and a portion is missing. The profile shows about 150,000 clones, roughly 80% of them singletons. Sequencing was carried out using PBMCs. These receptors were taken from a human donor in good health. Both conserved end residues are part of each CDR3.

V,J,length,CDR3
TRBV7-2,TRBJ2-1,15,CASSSSGRAYNEQFF
TRBV13,TRBJ1-2,14,CASSSDRGLYGYTF
TRBV18,TRBJ1-1,14,CASSPDRGSRPPFF
TRBV5-6,TRBJ2-2,15,CASSLERTNTGELFF
TRBV10-2,TRBJ2-1,15,CASHTGDIEYNEQFF
TRBV7-6,TRBJ2-2,14,CASSLVRGPGELFF
TRBV12-5,TRBJ1-2,15,CASGLAGGINYGYTF
TRBV10-2,TRBJ1-2,13,CASSGQGVDGYTF
TRBV28,TRBJ2-7,12,CASSLAGYEQYF
TRBV29-1,TRBJ2-3,12,CSVEREADTQYF
TRBV6-1,TRBJ1-1,13,CASRGLKNTEAFF
TRBV28,TRBJ1-2,14,CASLGQGKDYGYTF
TRBV18,TRBJ1-2,14,CASSRDSQNYGYTF
TRBV9,TRBJ2-3,16,CASTPRGGGATDTQYF
TRBV7-9,TRBJ1-1,12,CSSSATGSEAFF
TRBV4-1,TRBJ1-6,16,CASSQGIAQGNSPLHF
TRBV28,TRBJ1-1,13,CASSDRGNTEAFF
TRBV6-5,TRBJ2-2,16,CASSYSTASKYGELFF
TRBV4-2,TRBJ2-5,17,CASSQGLAGELPETQYF
TRBV5-3,TRBJ2-7,16,CARSLGEGTNYYEQYF
TRBV28,TRBJ1-2,14,CASSFMDRNYGYPF
TRBV28,TRBJ2-5,15,CASSLRAGGRETQYF
TRBV5-1,TRBJ2-1,15,CASSLEAGTYNEQFF
TRBV25-1,TRBJ1-1,15,CASSDLDRVDTEAFF
TRBV10-3,TRBJ2-7,14,CAISELGQRGEQYF
TRBV18,TRBJ2-7,14,CASSHRDYSYEQYF
TRBV5-1,TRBJ2-2,15,CASSLLAGDTGELFF
TRBV2,TRBJ1-5,15,CASSEWGLANQPQHF
TRBV19,TRBJ1-2,15,CASSVGTDLYYGYTF
TRBV19,TRBJ1-2,12,CASRQVNYGYTF
TRBV4-2,TRBJ2-3,17,CASSQERGGKSTDTQYF
TRBV5-1,TRBJ2-7,15,CASSTGQGTYYEQYF
TRBV10-3,TRBJ2-5,16,CAISLGGTGPQETQYF